This T cell receptor beta chain emerged from a study of cytomegalovirus exposure and HLA in healthy donors. General study results and limits: Later analysis placed DRB1 highest and HLA-C lowest in TCR association rates, which differed by HLA locus. The CMV antigen specificity of a few CMV-associated chains was confirmed through in vitro analysis.

In the case of this clone: Its antigen is undetermined.

There are 14 residues in the CDR3. After removal of 3 bases from V and 10 bases from J, the junction contained 7 bases not matched to a gene. Per the germline V gene, CDR1 is SGDLS and CDR2 is YYNGEE. PCR amplification relied on 60 Vbeta primers (plus 13 Jbeta primers). The repertoire was sequenced with immunoSEQ multiplex PCR; TCRdb's copy has only in-frame clones and lacks some. Of about 170,000 clones detected, over 65% appear once; the ten largest clones hold about 1.5%. The chain has TRBV9 and TRBJ1-4; the match to TRBD1 covers 9 bases. This clonotype was obtained from a woman aged 30 to 39 in good health and CMV-seropositive. The sequencing sample was made of PBMCs. Here the CDR3 reads CASSAGQGAAKLFF. Here the CDR3 DNA reads TGTGCCAGCAGCGCGGGACAGGGAGCAGCAAAACTGTTTTTT.